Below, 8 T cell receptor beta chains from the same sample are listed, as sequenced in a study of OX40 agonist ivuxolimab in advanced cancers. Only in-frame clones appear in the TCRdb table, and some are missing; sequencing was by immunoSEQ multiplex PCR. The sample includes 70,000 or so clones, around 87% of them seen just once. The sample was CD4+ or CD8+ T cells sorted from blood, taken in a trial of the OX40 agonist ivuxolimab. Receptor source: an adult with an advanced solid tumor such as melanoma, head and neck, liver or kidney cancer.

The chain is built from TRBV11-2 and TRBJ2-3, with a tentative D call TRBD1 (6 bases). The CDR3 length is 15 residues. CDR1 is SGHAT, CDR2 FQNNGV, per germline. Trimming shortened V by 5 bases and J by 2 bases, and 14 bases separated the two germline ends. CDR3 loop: CASSSSGAATDTQYF. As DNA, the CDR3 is TGTGCCAGCAGCAGCTCAGGGGCGGCCACAGATACGCAGTATTTT.

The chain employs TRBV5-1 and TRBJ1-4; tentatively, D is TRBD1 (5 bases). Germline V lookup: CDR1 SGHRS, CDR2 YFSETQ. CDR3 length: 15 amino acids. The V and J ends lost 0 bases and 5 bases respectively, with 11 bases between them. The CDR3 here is CASSLEGFENEKLFF. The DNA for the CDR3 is TGCGCCAGCAGCTTGGAGGGGTTCGAGAATGAAAAACTGTTTTTT.

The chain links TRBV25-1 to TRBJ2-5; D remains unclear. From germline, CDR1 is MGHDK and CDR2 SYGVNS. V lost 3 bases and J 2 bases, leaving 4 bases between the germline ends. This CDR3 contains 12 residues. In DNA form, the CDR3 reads TGTGCCAGCAGTGAGCGACAAGAGACCCAGTACTTC. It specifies CASSERQETQYF.

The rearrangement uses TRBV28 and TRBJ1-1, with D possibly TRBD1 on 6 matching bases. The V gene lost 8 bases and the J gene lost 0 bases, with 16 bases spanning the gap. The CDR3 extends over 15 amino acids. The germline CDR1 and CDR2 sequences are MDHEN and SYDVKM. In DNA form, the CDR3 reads TGTGCCAGCCTCCTGGGGGCAGACTTGAACACTGAAGCTTTCTTT. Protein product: CASLLGADLNTEAFF.

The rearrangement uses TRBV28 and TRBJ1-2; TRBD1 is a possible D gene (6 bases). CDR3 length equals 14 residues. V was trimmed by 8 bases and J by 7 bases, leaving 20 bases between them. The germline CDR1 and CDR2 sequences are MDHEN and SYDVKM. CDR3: CASQDGGRVIGYTF. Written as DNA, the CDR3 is TGTGCCAGCCAAGATGGGGGGCGAGTAATTGGCTACACCTTC.

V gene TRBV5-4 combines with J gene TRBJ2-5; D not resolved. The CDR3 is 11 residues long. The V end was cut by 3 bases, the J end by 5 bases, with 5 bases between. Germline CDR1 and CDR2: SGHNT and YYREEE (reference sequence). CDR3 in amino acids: CASSSRETQYF. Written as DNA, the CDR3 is TGTGCCAGCAGCTCCAGGGAGACCCAGTACTTC.

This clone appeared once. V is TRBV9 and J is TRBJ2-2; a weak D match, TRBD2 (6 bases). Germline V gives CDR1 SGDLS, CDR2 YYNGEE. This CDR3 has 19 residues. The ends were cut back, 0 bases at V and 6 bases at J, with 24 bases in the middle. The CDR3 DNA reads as TGTGCCAGCAGCGTAGTTGGGGGGTCCCAGGGTCGAGGGGCCGGGGAGCTGTTTTTT. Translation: CASSVVGGSQGRGAGELFF. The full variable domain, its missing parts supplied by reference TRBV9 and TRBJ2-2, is DSGVTQTPKHLITATGQRVTLRCSPRSGDLSVYWYQQSLDQGLQFLIQYYNGEERAKGNILERFSAQQFPDLHSELNLSSLELGDSALYFCASSVVGGSQGRGAGELFFGEGSRLTVL.

The CDR3 region is CASSRNRGESYEQYF. Here the CDR3 DNA reads TGTGCCAGCAGTCGAAACAGGGGTGAGAGCTACGAGCAGTACTTC. This chain uses TRBV6-6 with TRBJ2-7, with 7 bases identical to TRBD1. The CDR3 totals 15 residues. The V and J ends lost 5 bases and 3 bases, in that order; junction bases with no gene match: 10. Per the germline V gene, CDR1 is MNHNY and CDR2 is SVGAGI (reference sequence).